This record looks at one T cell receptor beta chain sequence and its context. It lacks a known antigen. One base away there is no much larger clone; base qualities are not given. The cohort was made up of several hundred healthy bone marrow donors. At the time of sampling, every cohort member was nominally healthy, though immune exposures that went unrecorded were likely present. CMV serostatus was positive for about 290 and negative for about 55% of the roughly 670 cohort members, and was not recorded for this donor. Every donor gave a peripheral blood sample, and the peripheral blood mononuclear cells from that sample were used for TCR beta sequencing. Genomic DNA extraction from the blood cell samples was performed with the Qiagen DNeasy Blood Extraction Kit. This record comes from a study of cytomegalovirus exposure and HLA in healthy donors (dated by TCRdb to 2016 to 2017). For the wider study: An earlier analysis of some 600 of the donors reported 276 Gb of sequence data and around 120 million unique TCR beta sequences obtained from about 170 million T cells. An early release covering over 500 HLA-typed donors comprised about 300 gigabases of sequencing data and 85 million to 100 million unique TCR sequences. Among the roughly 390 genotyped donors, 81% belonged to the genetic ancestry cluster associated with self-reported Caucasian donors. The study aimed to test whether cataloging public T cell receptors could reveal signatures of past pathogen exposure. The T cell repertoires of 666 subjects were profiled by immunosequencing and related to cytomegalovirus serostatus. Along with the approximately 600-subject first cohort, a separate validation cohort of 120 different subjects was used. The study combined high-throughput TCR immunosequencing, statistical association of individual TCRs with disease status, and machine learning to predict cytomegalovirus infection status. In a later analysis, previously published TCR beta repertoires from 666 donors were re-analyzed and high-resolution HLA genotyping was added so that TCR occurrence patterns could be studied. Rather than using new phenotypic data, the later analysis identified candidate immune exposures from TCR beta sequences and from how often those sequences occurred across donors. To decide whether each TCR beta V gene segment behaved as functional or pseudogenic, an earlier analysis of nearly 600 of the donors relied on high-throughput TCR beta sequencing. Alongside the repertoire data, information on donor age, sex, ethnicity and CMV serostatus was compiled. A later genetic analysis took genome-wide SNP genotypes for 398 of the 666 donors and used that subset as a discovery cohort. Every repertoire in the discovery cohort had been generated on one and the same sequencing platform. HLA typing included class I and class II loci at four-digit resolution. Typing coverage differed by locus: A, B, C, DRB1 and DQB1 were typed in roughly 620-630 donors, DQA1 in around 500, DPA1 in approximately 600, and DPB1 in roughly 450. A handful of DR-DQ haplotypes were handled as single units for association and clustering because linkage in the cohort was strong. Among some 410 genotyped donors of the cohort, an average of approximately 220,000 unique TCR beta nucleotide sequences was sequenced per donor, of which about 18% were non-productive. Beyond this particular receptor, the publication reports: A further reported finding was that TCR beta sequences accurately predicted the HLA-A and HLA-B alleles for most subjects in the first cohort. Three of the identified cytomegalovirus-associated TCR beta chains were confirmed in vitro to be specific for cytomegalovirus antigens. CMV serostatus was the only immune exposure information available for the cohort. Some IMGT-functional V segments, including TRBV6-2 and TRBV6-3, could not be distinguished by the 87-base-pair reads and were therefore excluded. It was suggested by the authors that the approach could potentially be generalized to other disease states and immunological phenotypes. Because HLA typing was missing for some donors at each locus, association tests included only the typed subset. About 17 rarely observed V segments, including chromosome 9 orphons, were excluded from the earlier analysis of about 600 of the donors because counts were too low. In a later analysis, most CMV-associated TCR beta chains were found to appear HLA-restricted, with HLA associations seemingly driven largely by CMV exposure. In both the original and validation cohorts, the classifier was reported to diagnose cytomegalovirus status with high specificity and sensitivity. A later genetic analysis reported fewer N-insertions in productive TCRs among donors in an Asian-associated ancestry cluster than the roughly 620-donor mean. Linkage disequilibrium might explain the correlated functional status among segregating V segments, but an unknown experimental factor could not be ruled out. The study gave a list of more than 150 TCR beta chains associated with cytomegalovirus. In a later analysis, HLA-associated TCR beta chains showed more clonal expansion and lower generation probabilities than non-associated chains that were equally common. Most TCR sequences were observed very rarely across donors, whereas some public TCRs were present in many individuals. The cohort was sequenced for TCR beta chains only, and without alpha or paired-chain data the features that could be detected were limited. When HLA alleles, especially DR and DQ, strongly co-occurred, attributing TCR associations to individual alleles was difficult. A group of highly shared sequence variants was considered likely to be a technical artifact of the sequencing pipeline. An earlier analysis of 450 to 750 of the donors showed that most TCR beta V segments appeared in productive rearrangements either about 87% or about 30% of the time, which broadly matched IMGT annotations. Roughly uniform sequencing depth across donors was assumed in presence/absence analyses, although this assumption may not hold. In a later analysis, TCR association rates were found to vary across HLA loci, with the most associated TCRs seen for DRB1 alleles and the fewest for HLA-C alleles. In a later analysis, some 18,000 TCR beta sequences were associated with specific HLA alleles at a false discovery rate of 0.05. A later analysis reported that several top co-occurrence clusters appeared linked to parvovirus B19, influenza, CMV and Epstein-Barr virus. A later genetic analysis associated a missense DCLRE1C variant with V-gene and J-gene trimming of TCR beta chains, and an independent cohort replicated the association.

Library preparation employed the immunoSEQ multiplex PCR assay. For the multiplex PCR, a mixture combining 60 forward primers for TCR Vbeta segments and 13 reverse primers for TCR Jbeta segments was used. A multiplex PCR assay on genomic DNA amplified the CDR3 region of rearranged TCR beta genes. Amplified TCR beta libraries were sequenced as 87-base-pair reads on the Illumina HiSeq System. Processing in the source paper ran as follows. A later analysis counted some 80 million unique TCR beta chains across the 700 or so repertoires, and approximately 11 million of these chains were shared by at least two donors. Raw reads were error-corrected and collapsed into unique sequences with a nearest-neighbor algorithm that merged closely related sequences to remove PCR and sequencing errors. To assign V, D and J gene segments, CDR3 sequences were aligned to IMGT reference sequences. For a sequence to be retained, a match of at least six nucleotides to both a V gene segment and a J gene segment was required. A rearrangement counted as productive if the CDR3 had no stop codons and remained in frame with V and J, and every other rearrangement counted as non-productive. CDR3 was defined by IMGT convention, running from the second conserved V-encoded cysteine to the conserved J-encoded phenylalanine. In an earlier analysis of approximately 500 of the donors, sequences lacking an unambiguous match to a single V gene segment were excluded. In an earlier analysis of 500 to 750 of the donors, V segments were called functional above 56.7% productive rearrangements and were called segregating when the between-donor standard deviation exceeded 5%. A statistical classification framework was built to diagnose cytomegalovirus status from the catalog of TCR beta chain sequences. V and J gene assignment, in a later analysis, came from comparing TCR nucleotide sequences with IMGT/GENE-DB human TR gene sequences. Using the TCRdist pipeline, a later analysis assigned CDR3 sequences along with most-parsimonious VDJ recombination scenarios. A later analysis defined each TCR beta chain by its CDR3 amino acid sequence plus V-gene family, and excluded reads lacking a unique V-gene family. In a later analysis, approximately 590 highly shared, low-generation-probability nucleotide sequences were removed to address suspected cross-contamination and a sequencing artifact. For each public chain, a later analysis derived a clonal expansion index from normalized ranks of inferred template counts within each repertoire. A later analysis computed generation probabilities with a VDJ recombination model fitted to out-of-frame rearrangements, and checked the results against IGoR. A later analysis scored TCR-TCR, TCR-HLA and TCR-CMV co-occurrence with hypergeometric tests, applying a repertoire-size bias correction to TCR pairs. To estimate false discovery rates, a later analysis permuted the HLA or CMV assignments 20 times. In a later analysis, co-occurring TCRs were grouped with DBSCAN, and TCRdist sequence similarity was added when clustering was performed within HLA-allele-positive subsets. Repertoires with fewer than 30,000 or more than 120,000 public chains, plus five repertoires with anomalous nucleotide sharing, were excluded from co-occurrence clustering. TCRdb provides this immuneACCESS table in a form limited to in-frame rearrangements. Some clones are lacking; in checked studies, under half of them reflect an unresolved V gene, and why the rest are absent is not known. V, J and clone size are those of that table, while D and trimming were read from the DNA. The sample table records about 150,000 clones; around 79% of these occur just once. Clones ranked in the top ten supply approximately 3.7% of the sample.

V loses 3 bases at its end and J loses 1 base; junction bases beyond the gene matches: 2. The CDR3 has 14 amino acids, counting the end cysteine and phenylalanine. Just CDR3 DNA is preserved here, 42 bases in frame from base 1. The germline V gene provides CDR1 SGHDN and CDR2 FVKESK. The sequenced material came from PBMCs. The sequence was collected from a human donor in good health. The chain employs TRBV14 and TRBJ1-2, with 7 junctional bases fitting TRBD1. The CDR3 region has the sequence CASSHDRVNYGYTF. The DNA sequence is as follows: TGTGCCAGCAGCCACGACAGGGTTAACTATGGCTACACCTTC.